Listed below are T cell receptor beta chains from one sample, sequenced in a study of identical twins. TCRdb re-called the 5' RACE reads through MiXCR, storing one row per CDR3 protein. The table lists 200,000 to 250,000 distinct CDR3 sequences, approximately 7.1% of them singletons. This same sample was also taken into another study, of T cells expressing NK-cell markers.

The material sequenced was CD8+ T cells sorted from blood. All receptors come from a woman between 18 and 30 years old in good health. CDR3s include the opening cysteine and the closing phenylalanine or tryptophan. A D gene is named only where the DNA matches it firmly. Only some rows state a clone size, as once, few, many or a class for expanded clones.

d_call j_call clone_size v_call cdr3_nt cdr3_aa
- TRBJ1-4 many TRBV12-3/TRBV12-4 TGTGCCAGCAGCCCGACCCCTTTAGTGAAAAAACTGTTTTTT CASSPTPLVKKLFF
- TRBJ2-1 few TRBV19 TGTGCCAGTAGTTGGAGACAGTGGGGTAATGAGCAGTTCTTC CASSWRQWGNEQFF
- TRBJ2-1 - TRBV9 TGTGCCAGCAACGACGGTGGCTGGGATGAGCAGTTCTTC CASNDGGWDEQFF
- TRBJ2-5 - TRBV7-6 TGTGCCAGCAGTCCACCACGGGAGACGGAGACCCAGTACTTC CASSPPRETETQYF
- TRBJ2-1 many TRBV6-2/TRBV6-3 TGTGCCAGCATCAACGGGTGGGGGGCGTACAATGAGCAGTTCTTC CASINGWGAYNEQFF
TRBD1 TRBJ1-1 many TRBV18 TGTGCCAGCGCAAGGACAGGGGGCAAGAACACTGAAGCTTTCTTT CASARTGGKNTEAFF
TRBD2 TRBJ2-1 many TRBV12-5 TGTGCTAGTGCCCAACCCTATAGCGGGCTCTCCTACAATGAGCAGTTCTTC CASAQPYSGLSYNEQFF
- TRBJ1-2 - TRBV29-1 TGCAGCGTTGAAGAGGGGAAGCTGAACTATGGCTACACCTTC CSVEEGKLNYGYTF
TRBD2 TRBJ2-2 - TRBV2 TGTGCCAGCAGTGAAAACATCGGACTAGCGGATAACACCGGGGAGCTGTTTTTT CASSENIGLADNTGELFF
TRBD2 TRBJ2-1 - TRBV27 TGTGCCAGCAGGCCTAGCGGGGGGGCGATCTACAATGAGCAGTTCTTC CASRPSGGAIYNEQFF
- TRBJ1-5 many TRBV18 TGTGCCAGCTCACCAACATCCAGGGGAGCTTGGCAGCCCCAGCATTTT CASSPTSRGAWQPQHF
- TRBJ1-2 - TRBV27 TGTGCCACTCGAGGGGCAAGAAACTATGGCTACACCTTC CATRGARNYGYTF
- TRBJ1-6 many TRBV10-3 TGTGCCATCAGTGAAGTGGGATCCAAGAATTCACCCCTCCACTTT CAISEVGSKNSPLHF
TRBD2 TRBJ2-1 many TRBV20-1 TGCAGTGCACAACTAGCGAATGAGCAGTTCTTC CSAQLANEQFF
- TRBJ2-7 few TRBV11-2 TGTGCCAGCAGCTCCCTATTCTACGAGCAGTACTTC CASSSLFYEQYF
TRBD1 TRBJ2-2 - TRBV6-5 TGTGCCAGCAGTTACGGACAGGGGTCTTACACCGGGGAGCTGTTTTTT CASSYGQGSYTGELFF
TRBD1 TRBJ2-6 - TRBV29-1 TGCAGCGTTGGGGACAGGGGGCTTGGGGCCAACGTCCTGACTTTC CSVGDRGLGANVLTF
- TRBJ1-2 many TRBV4-3 TGCGCCAGCAGCCAAGGACGGGGACGTGGTTCTGATCTCTATGGCTACACCTTC CASSQGRGRGSDLYGYTF
- TRBJ2-7 many TRBV7-6 TGTGCCAGCAGCCAATCTACAGGGTACGATATATACGAGCAGTACTTC CASSQSTGYDIYEQYF
- TRBJ2-1 few TRBV29-1 TGCAGCGTCGTCCCCAACAACAATGAGCAGTTCTTC CSVVPNNNEQFF
- TRBJ2-1 few TRBV20-1 TGCAGCCCCCTAGGTGATGAGCAGTTCTTC CSPLGDEQFF
TRBD1 TRBJ2-7 few TRBV7-9 TGTGCCAGCAGCCCGTGGGACAGGGAAGGCGACGAGCAGTACTTC CASSPWDREGDEQYF
- TRBJ2-1 - TRBV5-1 TGCGCCAGCAGCGGGGGCCCCGAGCCTATCCTTTGGTCCTACAATGAGCAGTTCTTC CASSGGPEPILWSYNEQFF
- TRBJ2-3 many TRBV12-3/TRBV12-4 TGTGCCAGCAGTTTAAACTTCCAGGCAACAGATACGCAGTATTTT CASSLNFQATDTQYF
- TRBJ2-6 many TRBV25-1 TGTGCCAGCAGTGTGGGGGATGTCCTGACTTTC CASSVGDVLTF
- TRBJ2-7 few TRBV7-2 TGTGCCAGCAGCTTAGCGGGCGGGTACTCCTACGAGCAGTACTTC CASSLAGGYSYEQYF
TRBD2 TRBJ2-3 few TRBV6-2/TRBV6-3 TGTGCCAGCAGCCTAGGGACTAGCGGAAAAGATACGCAGTATTTT CASSLGTSGKDTQYF
- TRBJ2-7 many TRBV7-9 TGTGCCAGCAGCCCGGTGACATCAGGGAACGAGCAGTACTTC CASSPVTSGNEQYF
- TRBJ2-2 few TRBV29-1 TGCAGCGTTGGGCTCGGGAACGAGGACACCGGGGAGCTGTTTTTT CSVGLGNEDTGELFF
- TRBJ1-2 - TRBV7-9 TGTGCCAGCAGCTGGGGGACGAACTATGGCTACACCTTC CASSWGTNYGYTF
- TRBJ1-1 few TRBV12-3/TRBV12-4 TGTGCCAGCAGTTTTGTTGGCACTGAAGCTTTCTTT CASSFVGTEAFF
- TRBJ2-1 - TRBV14 TGTCTCGTGGAGTACCGATCCTACAATGAGCAGTTCTTC CLVEYRSYNEQFF
TRBD2 TRBJ2-3 many TRBV27 TGTGCCAGCAGTTTATACCGGGGGGGCACAGATACGCAGTATTTT CASSLYRGGTDTQYF
TRBD1 TRBJ1-2 - TRBV5-1 TGCGCCAGCAGCTGGGACAGGGGGTTTGCTAACTATGGCTACACCTTC CASSWDRGFANYGYTF
TRBD2 TRBJ2-2 - TRBV2 TGTGCCAGCAGTGAAGAGGGACTAGCGGGGGTTCCCGGGGAGCTGTTTTTT CASSEEGLAGVPGELFF
TRBD1 TRBJ2-7 - TRBV7-8 TGTGCCAGCAGCACCACGGGACAGGGGGTGTACGAGCAGTACTTC CASSTTGQGVYEQYF
- TRBJ2-3 - TRBV15 TGTGCCACCTGCGTGGGTCCGTTCGATACGCAGTATTTT CATCVGPFDTQYF
- TRBJ2-3 - TRBV7-9 TGTGCCAGCAGCCCTACCGGGACTAAAGGGGGGGGGGCCACGCAGTATTTT CASSPTGTKGGGATQYF
- TRBJ2-1 - TRBV7-9 TGTGCCAGAAGCTTAGGGCGGTACAATGAGCAGTTCTTC CARSLGRYNEQFF
- TRBJ2-7 - TRBV5-6 TGTGCCAGCAGTATCGGGCTAGCTGCCTCCTACGAGCAGTACTTC CASSIGLAASYEQYF
- TRBJ2-5 few TRBV6-5 TGTGCCAGCAGTTCCGGGGCCCCCCAAGAGACCCAGTACTTC CASSSGAPQETQYF
- TRBJ2-7 many TRBV6-4 TGTGCCACCCGGGCCCCGACCGGGGAGCAGTACTTC CATRAPTGEQYF
- TRBJ1-1 - TRBV30 TGTGCCTGGAGAAAAGGAATCCAGAACACTGAAGCTTTCTTT CAWRKGIQNTEAFF
- TRBJ1-1 few TRBV5-1 TGCGCCAGCAGCTTGGCTACGGAGACGAACACTGAAGCTTTCTTT CASSLATETNTEAFF
- TRBJ2-7 few TRBV12-3/TRBV12-4 TGTGCCAGCAGGGCGGGAACCTTCTACGAGCAGTACTTC CASRAGTFYEQYF
- TRBJ2-7 - TRBV7-9 TGTGCCAGCAGCTTAAACCCCTCCTACGAGCAGTACTTC CASSLNPSYEQYF
TRBD2 TRBJ2-7 few TRBV9 TGTGCCAGCAGCGTAGGAAACTCTGGGACTAGCGGCTACGAGCAGTACTTC CASSVGNSGTSGYEQYF
- TRBJ1-2 few TRBV6-1 TGTGCCAGCAGTCCCCCGGGGAGATCGGGTGGCTACACCTTC CASSPPGRSGGYTF
- TRBJ2-1 - TRBV12-3/TRBV12-4 TGTGCCTGCAGTTTGTTTTTGACGATCCAGAATATCAATGAGCAGTTCTTC CACSLFLTIQNINEQFF
TRBD2 TRBJ2-7 - TRBV4-3 TGCGCCAGCAGCCATTGGGAGCGGGATTACGAGCAGTACTTC CASSHWERDYEQYF
- TRBJ2-6 many TRBV29-1 TGCAGCGCCCTGGAGTCTGGGGCCAACGTCCTGACTTTC CSALESGANVLTF
TRBD1 TRBJ1-1 many TRBV4-3 TGCGCCAGCAGCCAGGGGACAGGCCCGGGCACTGAAGCTTTCTTT CASSQGTGPGTEAFF
TRBD2 TRBJ2-5 many TRBV14 TGTGCCAGCAGCCAATCTGCAGCGGGAGAAGAGACCCAGTACTTC CASSQSAAGEETQYF